What follows describes a single TCR beta chain. The record originates from a study of OX40 agonist ivuxolimab in advanced cancers. Study in general: Partial responses were achieved by three patients: one hepatocellular carcinoma, two cutaneous melanoma.

Generated by immunoSEQ multiplex PCR, the TCRdb table keeps only in-frame clones and is missing some. This sample has 45,000 to 50,000 clones, with 92% found just once. The CDR3 spans 13 residues. Germline CDR1 and CDR2: SGHVS and FQNEAQ. V shed 4 bases and J 2 bases; nucleotides not matched to a gene: 2. The clonotype was recovered from an adult with an advanced solid tumor such as melanoma, head and neck, liver or kidney cancer. The chain recombines TRBV7-8 with TRBJ2-7; TRBD1 matches 7 bases. The sample consisted of CD4+ or CD8+ T cells sorted from blood, taken in a trial of the OX40 agonist ivuxolimab. The CDR3 DNA follows: TGTGCCAGCAGCTGGGACAGAACCTACGAGCAGTACTTC. Encoded protein: CASSWDRTYEQYF.